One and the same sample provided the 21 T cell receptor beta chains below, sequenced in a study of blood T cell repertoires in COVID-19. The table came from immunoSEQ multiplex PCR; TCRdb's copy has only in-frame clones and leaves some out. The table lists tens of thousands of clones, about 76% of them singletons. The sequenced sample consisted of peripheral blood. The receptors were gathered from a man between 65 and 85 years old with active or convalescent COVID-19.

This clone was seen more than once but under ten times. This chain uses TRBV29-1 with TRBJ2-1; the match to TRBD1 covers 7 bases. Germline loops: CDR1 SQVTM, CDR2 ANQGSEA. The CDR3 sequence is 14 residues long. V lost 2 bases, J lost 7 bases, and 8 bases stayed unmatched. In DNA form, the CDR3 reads TGCAGCGTTGAACCGACTAACAGGGGTAATGAGCAGTTCTTC. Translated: CSVEPTNRGNEQFF.

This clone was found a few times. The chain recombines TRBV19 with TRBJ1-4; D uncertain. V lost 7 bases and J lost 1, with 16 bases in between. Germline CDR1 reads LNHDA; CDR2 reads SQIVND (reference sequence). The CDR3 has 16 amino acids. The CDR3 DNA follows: TGTGCCAGTAAGGACTTAAAGGTGGGAACTAATGAAAAACTGTTTTTT. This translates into CASKDLKVGTNEKLFF.

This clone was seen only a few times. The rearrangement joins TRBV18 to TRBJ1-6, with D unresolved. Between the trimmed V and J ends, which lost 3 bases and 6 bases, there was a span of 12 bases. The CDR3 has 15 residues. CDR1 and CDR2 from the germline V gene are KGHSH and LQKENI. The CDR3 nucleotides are TGTGCCAGCTCACCTGGGCAGGATCGTAATTCACCCCTCCACTTT. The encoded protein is CASSPGQDRNSPLHF. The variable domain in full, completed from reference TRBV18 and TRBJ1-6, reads NAGVMQNPRHLVRRRGQEARLRCSPMKGHSHVYWYRQLPEEGLKFMVYLQKENIIDESGMPKERFSAEFPKEGPSILRIQQVVRGDSAAYFCASSPGQDRNSPLHFGNGTRLTVT.

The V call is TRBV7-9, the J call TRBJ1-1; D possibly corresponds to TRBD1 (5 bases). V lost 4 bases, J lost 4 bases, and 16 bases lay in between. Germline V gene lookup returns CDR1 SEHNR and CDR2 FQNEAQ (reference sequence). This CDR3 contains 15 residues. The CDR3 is CASSSPGFAPTEAFF. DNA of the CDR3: TGTGCCAGCAGCTCCCCAGGGTTTGCTCCCACTGAAGCTTTCTTT. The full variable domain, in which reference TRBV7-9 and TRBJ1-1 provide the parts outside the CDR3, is DTGVSQNPRHKITKRGQNVTFRCDPISEHNRLYWYRQTLGQGPEFLTYFQNEAQLEKSRLLSDRFSAERPKGSFSTLEIQRTEQGDSAMYLCASSSPGFAPTEAFFGQGTRLTVV.

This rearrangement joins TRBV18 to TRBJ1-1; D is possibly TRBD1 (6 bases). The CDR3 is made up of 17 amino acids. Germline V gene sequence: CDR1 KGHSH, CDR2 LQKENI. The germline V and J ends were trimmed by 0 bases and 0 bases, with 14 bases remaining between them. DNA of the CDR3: TGTGCCAGCTCACCACCGAAGGCAGGGGCTATGAACACTGAAGCTTTCTTT. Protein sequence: CASSPPKAGAMNTEAFF.

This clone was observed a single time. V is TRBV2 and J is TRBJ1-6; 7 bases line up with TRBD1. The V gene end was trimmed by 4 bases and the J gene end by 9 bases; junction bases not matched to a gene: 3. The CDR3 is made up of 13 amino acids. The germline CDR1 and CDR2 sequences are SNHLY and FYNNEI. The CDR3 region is CASSGQGTSPLHF. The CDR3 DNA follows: TGTGCCAGCAGTGGACAGGGAACTTCACCCCTCCACTTT.

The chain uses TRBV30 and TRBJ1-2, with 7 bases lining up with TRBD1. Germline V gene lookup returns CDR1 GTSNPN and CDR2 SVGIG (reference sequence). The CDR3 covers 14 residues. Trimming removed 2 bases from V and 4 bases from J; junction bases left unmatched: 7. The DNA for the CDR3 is TGTGCCTGGAGTCTTAAGACAGGGTTCTATGGCTACACCTTC. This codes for CAWSLKTGFYGYTF.

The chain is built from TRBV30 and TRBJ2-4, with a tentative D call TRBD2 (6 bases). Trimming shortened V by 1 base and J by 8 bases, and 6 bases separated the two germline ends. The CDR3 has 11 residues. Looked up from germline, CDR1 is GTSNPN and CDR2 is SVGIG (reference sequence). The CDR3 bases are TGTGCCTGGAGTGCGGGGGACATTCAGTACTTC. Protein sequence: CAWSAGDIQYF.

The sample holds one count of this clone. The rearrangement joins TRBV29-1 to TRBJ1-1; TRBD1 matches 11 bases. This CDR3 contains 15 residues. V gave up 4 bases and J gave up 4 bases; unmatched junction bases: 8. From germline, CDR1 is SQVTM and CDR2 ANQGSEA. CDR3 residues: CSVADRGLVSTEAFF. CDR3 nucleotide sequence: TGCAGCGTTGCGGACAGGGGGCTGGTTAGCACTGAAGCTTTCTTT.

The CDR3 nucleotides read TGCGCCAGCAGCGTGACCGGGGAGAGCAATCAGCCCCAGCATTTT. Amino acids: CASSVTGESNQPQHF. The chain uses TRBV5-1 and TRBJ1-5; no reliable D call. V gave up 4 bases and J gave up 1 base, with 12 bases separating them. This CDR3 is 15 amino acids long. Germline CDR1 and CDR2: SGHRS and YFSETQ. The whole variable domain, filled in from reference TRBV5-1 and TRBJ1-5, reads KAGVTQTPRYLIKTRGQQVTLSCSPISGHRSVSWYQQTPGQGLQFLFEYFSETQRNKGNFPGRFSGRQFSNSRSEMNVSTLELGDSALYLCASSVTGESNQPQHFGDGTRLSIL.

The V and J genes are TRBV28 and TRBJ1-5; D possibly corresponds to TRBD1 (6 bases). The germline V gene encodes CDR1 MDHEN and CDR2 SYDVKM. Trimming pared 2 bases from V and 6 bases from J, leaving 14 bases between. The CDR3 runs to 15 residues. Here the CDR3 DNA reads TGTGCCAGCAGTTTAGGACAGTTTAATGCTCAGCCCCAGCATTTT. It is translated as CASSLGQFNAQPQHF. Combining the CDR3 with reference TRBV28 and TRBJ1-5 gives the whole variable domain DVKVTQSSRYLVKRTGEKVFLECVQDMDHENMFWYRQDPGLGLRLIYFSYDVKMKEKGDIPEGYSVSREKKERFSLILESASTNQTSMYLCASSLGQFNAQPQHFGDGTRLSIL.

The DNA of the CDR3 is TGTGCCACCAGTCCGGGACAAGCCTACGAGCAGTACTTC. It codes for CATSPGQAYEQYF. This sequence joins TRBV24-1 and TRBJ2-7; D is possibly TRBD1 (6 bases). CDR1 and CDR2 (germline): KGHDR, SFDVKD. The CDR3 totals 13 residues. V lost 6 bases to trimming and J lost 2 bases, with 10 bases between them.

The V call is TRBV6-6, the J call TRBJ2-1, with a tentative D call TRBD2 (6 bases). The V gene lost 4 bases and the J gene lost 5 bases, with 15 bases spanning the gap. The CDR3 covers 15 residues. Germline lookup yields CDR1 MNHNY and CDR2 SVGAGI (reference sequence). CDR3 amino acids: CASSSAGTGNNEQFF. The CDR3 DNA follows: TGTGCCAGCAGTTCGGCCGGGACTGGTAACAATGAGCAGTTCTTC.

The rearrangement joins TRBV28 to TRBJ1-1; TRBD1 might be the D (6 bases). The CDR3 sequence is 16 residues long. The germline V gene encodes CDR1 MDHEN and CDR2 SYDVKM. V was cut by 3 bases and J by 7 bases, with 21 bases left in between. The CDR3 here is CASSFSAPPGAVEAFF. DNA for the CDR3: TGTGCCAGCAGTTTTTCGGCTCCCCCAGGGGCGGTTGAAGCTTTCTTT.

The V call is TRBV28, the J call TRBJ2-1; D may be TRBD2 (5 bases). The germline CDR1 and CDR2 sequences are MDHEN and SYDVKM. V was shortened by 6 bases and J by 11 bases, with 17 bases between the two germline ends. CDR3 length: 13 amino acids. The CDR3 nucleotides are TGTGCCAGCAGCCCTAACCCACGGGGTCAGCAGTTCTTC. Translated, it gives CASSPNPRGQQFF.

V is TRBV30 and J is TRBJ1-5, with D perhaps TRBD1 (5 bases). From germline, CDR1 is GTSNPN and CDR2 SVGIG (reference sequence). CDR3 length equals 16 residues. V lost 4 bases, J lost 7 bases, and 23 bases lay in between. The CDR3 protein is CAWTPRWRGIEQPQHF. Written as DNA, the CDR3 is TGTGCCTGGACCCCTCGGTGGAGGGGTATCGAGCAGCCCCAGCATTTT.

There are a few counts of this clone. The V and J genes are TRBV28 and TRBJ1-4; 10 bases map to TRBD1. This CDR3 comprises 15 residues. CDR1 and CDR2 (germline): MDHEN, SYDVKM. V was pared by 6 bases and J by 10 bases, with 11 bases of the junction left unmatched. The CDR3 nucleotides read TGTGCCAGCAGCCGACCGGGACAGGGGACACCAAAACTGTTTTTT. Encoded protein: CASSRPGQGTPKLFF.

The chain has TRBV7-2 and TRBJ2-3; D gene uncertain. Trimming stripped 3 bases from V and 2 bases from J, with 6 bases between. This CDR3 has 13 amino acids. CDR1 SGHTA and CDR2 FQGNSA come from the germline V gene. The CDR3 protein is CASSFGFTDTQYF. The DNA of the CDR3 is TGTGCCAGCAGCTTTGGCTTCACAGATACGCAGTATTTT.

The chain's CDR3 is CAWSDGTEGNTIYF. The DNA for the CDR3 is TGTGCCTGGAGTGACGGGACAGAAGGAAACACCATATATTTT. This chain uses TRBV30 with TRBJ1-3, with TRBD1 matching 7 bases. The CDR3 sequence is 14 residues long. Trimming removed 1 base from V and 4 bases from J; junction bases left unmatched: 4. Germline CDR1 GTSNPN, CDR2 SVGIG (reference sequence).

CDR3: CASSSSGGTEDTQYF. CDR3 in DNA: TGTGCCAGCAGCTCGAGCGGGGGGACGGAAGATACGCAGTATTTT. The V and J genes are TRBV7-9 and TRBJ2-3; 9 bases are a match to TRBD2. V dropped 4 bases and J dropped 5; count of bases not matched to a gene: 7. The CDR3 covers 15 residues. Germline lookup yields CDR1 SEHNR and CDR2 FQNEAQ (reference sequence).

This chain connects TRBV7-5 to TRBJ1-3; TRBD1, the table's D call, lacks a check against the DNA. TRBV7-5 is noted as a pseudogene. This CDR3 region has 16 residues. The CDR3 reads CVRSLGDRSPGNTIYF. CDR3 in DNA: TGTGTCAGAAGCCTAGGGGACAGGAGCCCTGGAAACACCATATATTTT.